The rows below give T cell receptor beta chains drawn from one sample of a study of T cell clones after liver transplantation. Method: immunoSEQ multiplex PCR; TCRdb's copy keeps in-frame clones and lacks some. This sample has tens of thousands of clones, with 82% found just once. The sample in question was CD4+ T cells from blood, obtained 45 to 47 months after liver transplant. Receptors originate from a human patient who received a liver transplant. The graft donor may have given rise to some T cells. Each CDR3 is given with its conserved first and last residue. The D gene is left open where the match is weak. The size of a clone is reported for some rows only, either as once, few or many, or as a class for expanded clones.

length: 16
J: TRBJ1-2
size: once
D: TRBD1
V: TRBV4-1
CDR3: CASSHLRQGIYVGYTF
DNA: TGCGCCAGCAGCCACCTGAGACAGGGGATCTATGTCGGCTACACCTTC

length: 12
J: TRBJ2-5
size: -
D: -
V: TRBV25-1
CDR3: CASSAGWETQYF
DNA: TGTGCCAGCAGTGCGGGGTGGGAGACCCAGTACTTC

length: 12
J: TRBJ1-5
size: -
D: -
V: TRBV5-8
CDR3: CASSLPNQPQHF
DNA: TGTGCCAGCAGCTTGCCAAATCAGCCCCAGCATTTT

length: 14
J: TRBJ2-5
size: few
D: -
V: TRBV7-3
CDR3: CASSLNGGPGFIYF
DNA: TGTGCCAGCAGCTTAAATGGGGGACCCGGTTTTATTTACTTC

length: 14
J: TRBJ2-1
size: -
D: -
V: TRBV5-4
CDR3: CASSHVLRNNEQFF
DNA: TGTGCCAGCAGCCATGTGTTGCGAAACAATGAGCAGTTCTTC

length: 15
J: TRBJ2-4
size: -
D: TRBD1
V: TRBV11-2
CDR3: CASSLVRTGSHIQYF
DNA: TGTGCCAGCAGCTTAGTTAGGACAGGGAGTCACATTCAGTACTTC

length: 20
J: TRBJ2-7
size: -
D: -
V: TRBV21-1
CDR3: CASSRSGTSGRKEWVVEQYF
DNA: TGTGCCAGCAGCCGATCCGGGACTAGCGGGAGGAAGGAGTGGGTCGTCGAGCAGTACTTC

length: 15
J: TRBJ2-1
size: -
D: TRBD2
V: TRBV9
CDR3: CASSGLAVPYNEQFF
DNA: TGTGCCAGCAGCGGACTAGCTGTACCATACAATGAGCAGTTCTTC

length: 12
J: TRBJ2-7
size: once
D: -
V: TRBV7-9
CDR3: CASSSLSYEQYF
DNA: TGTGCCAGCAGCTCCCTCTCCTACGAGCAGTACTTC

length: 11
J: TRBJ2-1
size: once
D: TRBD2
V: TRBV2
CDR3: CASSPGGEQFF
DNA: TGTGCCAGCAGCCCGGGGGGTGAGCAGTTCTTC